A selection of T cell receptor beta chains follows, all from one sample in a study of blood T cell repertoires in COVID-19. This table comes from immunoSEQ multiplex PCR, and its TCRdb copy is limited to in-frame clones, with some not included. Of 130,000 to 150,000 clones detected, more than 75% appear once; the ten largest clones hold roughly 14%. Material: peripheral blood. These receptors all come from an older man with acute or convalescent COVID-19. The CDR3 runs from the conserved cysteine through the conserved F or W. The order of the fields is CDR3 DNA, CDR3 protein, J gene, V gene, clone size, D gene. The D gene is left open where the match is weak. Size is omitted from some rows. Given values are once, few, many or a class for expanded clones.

TGTGCCAGCTTCACCAGAACTAGCGGGGGCCCCTTGGCGCAGTATTTT | CASFTRTSGGPLAQYF | TRBJ2-3 | TRBV18 | many | TRBD2
TGTGCCAGCAGGAGGACCGGGACAGGGGTTGAAAAACTGTTTTTT | CASRRTGTGVEKLFF | TRBJ1-4 | TRBV2 | . | TRBD1
TGTGCCAGCAGCCAGACACCTAGCTACACCTTC | CASSQTPSYTF | TRBJ1-2 | TRBV7-2 | many | .
TGTGCCAGCAGCGCGGGACAGGGAGAGACCTACGAGCAGTACTTC | CASSAGQGETYEQYF | TRBJ2-7 | TRBV2 | . | TRBD1
TGCGCCAGCAGCTGGGCAGGGTTAAATCGAGGAGAGACCCAGTACTTC | CASSWAGLNRGETQYF | TRBJ2-5 | TRBV5-1 | . | .
TGTGCCAGCAGTGGGGACTCGCCCCAGCATTTT | CASSGDSPQHF | TRBJ1-5 | TRBV2 | . | .
TGTGCCAGCTCATCCTCCGTTGGGGCGGATGATGAAAAACTGTTTTTT | CASSSSVGADDEKLFF | TRBJ1-4 | TRBV18 | . | .
TGTGCCAGCAGCTCCCGAACAGGCGGGGTGTACTACAATGAGCAGTTCTTC | CASSSRTGGVYYNEQFF | TRBJ2-1 | TRBV7-2 | . | .
TGTGCCAGCAGTTACTCCGGACAGGGACTCTATGGCTACACCTTC | CASSYSGQGLYGYTF | TRBJ1-2 | TRBV6-6 | . | TRBD1
TGTGCCAGCAGCTTTGGCTACATTCAGTACTTC | CASSFGYIQYF | TRBJ2-4 | TRBV7-9 | . | .
TGCGCCAGCAGCCAAGAGCCAGGGGATACCGGGGAGCTGTTTTTT | CASSQEPGDTGELFF | TRBJ2-2 | TRBV4-3 | . | .
TGTGCCAGCAGCCAACAGGGTCTTTCAGCGGGGGATCACAATGAGCAGTTCTTC | CASSQQGLSAGDHNEQFF | TRBJ2-1 | TRBV4-2 | . | TRBD2
TGTGCCAGCAGAACCGACAGGGAAGAGACCCAGTACTTC | CASRTDREETQYF | TRBJ2-5 | TRBV11-3 | . | TRBD1
TGCGCCACCCCCTCCGGGACAAGGCATTTT | CATPSGTRHF | TRBJ1-5 | TRBV23-1 | . | .
TGTGCCAGCTCACTACAGGGTAAGAACACTGAAGCTTTCTTT | CASSLQGKNTEAFF | TRBJ1-1 | TRBV18 | . | .
TGTGCCAGCAGTGGGGACAGAGGTAGTGGCTACACCTTC | CASSGDRGSGYTF | TRBJ1-2 | TRBV6-4 | . | TRBD1
TGTGCCAGCAGCTTGGGACTAGCGTCGTTCGGGGATGAGCAGTTCTTC | CASSLGLASFGDEQFF | TRBJ2-1 | TRBV5-4 | few | TRBD2
TGTGCCAGCAGCATCCGGGACAGGGACTCCGAGCAGTACTTC | CASSIRDRDSEQYF | TRBJ2-7 | TRBV5-5 | . | TRBD1
TGTGCCAGCAGCTTAGGGCGGGGGGACTACGAGCAGTACTTC | CASSLGRGDYEQYF | TRBJ2-7 | TRBV7-2 | . | TRBD2
TGTGCCAGCAGCTTACTTCCTAGCGGGGGGATTGATGAGCAGTTCTTC | CASSLLPSGGIDEQFF | TRBJ2-1 | TRBV11-2 | . | TRBD2
TGTGCCAGTAGTGAAGGGGCTAGCACAGATACGCAGTATTTT | CASSEGASTDTQYF | TRBJ2-3 | TRBV19 | . | .
TGCAGCGTACAGGGATCGAACACTGAAGCTTTCTTT | CSVQGSNTEAFF | TRBJ1-1 | TRBV29-1 | . | .
TGTGCCAGCAGCGCGAGTGGGGGCGTAGGTACTGAAGCTTTCTTT | CASSASGGVGTEAFF | TRBJ1-1 | TRBV9 | few | .
TGTGCCAGCAGTCGGGGAGGTGTCGAGACCCAGTACTTC | CASSRGGVETQYF | TRBJ2-5 | TRBV11-3 | . | .
TGTGCCAGTAGTATGGGGGCCCCGAGAGACTATGGCTACACCTTC | CASSMGAPRDYGYTF | TRBJ1-2 | TRBV19 | . | .
TGTGCCAGCAGCAAACAGGGTTACACCGGGGAGCTGTTTTTT | CASSKQGYTGELFF | TRBJ2-2 | TRBV14 | . | .
TGTGCCAGCTCACCCGCGTGGACCCCGGGAAACACTGAAGCTTTCTTT | CASSPAWTPGNTEAFF | TRBJ1-1 | TRBV18 | . | .
TGTGCCAGCTCACCACCGAGTTCAGAGACCCAGTACTTC | CASSPPSSETQYF | TRBJ2-5 | TRBV18 | . | .
TGTGCCACTTCACTCAAGGAGGGCGTGACCCAGTACTTC | CATSLKEGVTQYF | TRBJ2-5 | TRBV6-5 | . | .
TGTGCCAGCAGCCGACCGGGACAGGGAATGGACGGCTACACCTTC | CASSRPGQGMDGYTF | TRBJ1-2 | TRBV6-2/TRBV6-3 | . | TRBD1
TGTGCCAGCAGTGACCTGCCCGGGTATACGCAGTATTTT | CASSDLPGYTQYF | TRBJ2-3 | TRBV6-4 | few | .
TGTGCCAGCAGCCGCGACAGTCTAGGCTACACCTTC | CASSRDSLGYTF | TRBJ1-2 | TRBV9 | . | .
TGTGCCAGCAGCTTAACGACTAGCGGGGGAGAGCAGTTCTTC | CASSLTTSGGEQFF | TRBJ2-1 | TRBV7-3 | . | TRBD2
TGTGCCAGCACACAGGAAACGGGGGCCAAAAACATTCAGTACTTC | CASTQETGAKNIQYF | TRBJ2-4 | TRBV18 | . | .
TGCGCCAGCAGAAGACAGGGGAACACTGAAGCTTTCTTT | CASRRQGNTEAFF | TRBJ1-1 | TRBV5-1 | . | TRBD1
TGCGCCAGCAACCCGACAAGCTCCAGGAATGAGCAGTTCTTC | CASNPTSSRNEQFF | TRBJ2-1 | TRBV5-1 | . | .
TGTGCCAGCAGCCCCAGCGGGGGGGGCAATGAGCAGTTCTTC | CASSPSGGGNEQFF | TRBJ2-1 | TRBV11-3 | many | TRBD2
TGTGCCAGCAGTTACGACAGGACTTACGAGCAGTACTTC | CASSYDRTYEQYF | TRBJ2-7 | TRBV6-5 | . | .
TGTGCCAGCAGTGAGTTTAGGGGGCCCATGAACACTGAAGCTTTCTTT | CASSEFRGPMNTEAFF | TRBJ1-1 | TRBV6-1 | . | TRBD1
TGTGCCAGCAGCGAACCCACTTACTCCCAGGGGGAAGCTTTCTTT | CASSEPTYSQGEAFF | TRBJ1-1 | TRBV5-4 | few | .
TGCGCCAGCAGCCGACGGCGGGGGGCTCAACAAGAGACCCAGTACTTC | CASSRRRGAQQETQYF | TRBJ2-5 | TRBV4-3 | few | TRBD2
TGCAGCGTTCTACAAGAGACCCAGTACTTC | CSVLQETQYF | TRBJ2-5 | TRBV29-1 | . | .
TGTGCCAGCAGCTTCGGGAGCCAAGAGACCCAGTACTTC | CASSFGSQETQYF | TRBJ2-5 | TRBV11-2 | . | .
TGTGCCAGCAGTGAGCAGGGGGGTTTCGGCAATCAGCCCCAGCATTTT | CASSEQGGFGNQPQHF | TRBJ1-5 | TRBV2 | . | TRBD1
TGTGCCAGTACCATGACAGGGAACACTGAAGCTTTCTTT | CASTMTGNTEAFF | TRBJ1-1 | TRBV19 | . | .
TGTGCCAGCAGTTCCCCAGCAGGGGGAGGTCAGCCCCAGCATTTT | CASSSPAGGGQPQHF | TRBJ1-5 | TRBV6-5 | . | TRBD1
TGTGCCAGCAGTCCTCTTCGGCCCGGGAATGAGCAGTTCTTC | CASSPLRPGNEQFF | TRBJ2-1 | TRBV6-1 | . | .
TGTGCCAGCAGCCCACGGACAGGTCAATCTCTTAACTATGGCTACACCTTC | CASSPRTGQSLNYGYTF | TRBJ1-2 | TRBV3-1/TRBV3-2 | . | TRBD1
TGTGCCAGCAGCTTGGGAGGGAGGGAAGAGACCCAGTACTTC | CASSLGGREETQYF | TRBJ2-5 | TRBV5-6 | . | TRBD2
TGTGCCAGCAGCCAAGATCTCAGGGGCGAGCAGTACTTC | CASSQDLRGEQYF | TRBJ2-7 | TRBV3-1/TRBV3-2 | . | .
TGTGCCAGCTCACCGTCTACAGGGGTCTACGAGCAGTACTTC | CASSPSTGVYEQYF | TRBJ2-7 | TRBV18 | . | TRBD1
TGTGCCAGCAGCCCCACCCTAGCGGGGGGGTGGGAGCAGTACTTC | CASSPTLAGGWEQYF | TRBJ2-7 | TRBV7-2 | . | TRBD2
TGTGCCAGCAGCTTGTTACAGTATAGCAATCAGCCCCAGCATTTT | CASSLLQYSNQPQHF | TRBJ1-5 | TRBV5-6 | . | .
TGTGCCAGCAGCCCTTGGACAGGGTCGACAGGAGAGCAGTTCTTC | CASSPWTGSTGEQFF | TRBJ2-1 | TRBV9 | . | TRBD1
TGTGCCAGCAGCGGAGAAACAGGGTATGGCTACACCTTC | CASSGETGYGYTF | TRBJ1-2 | TRBV9 | . | .